This T cell receptor beta chain was sequenced in a study of cytomegalovirus exposure and HLA in healthy donors. Findings and caveats of the study: Earlier analysis looked at TCR beta V segments, and most were productive about 87% or about 30% of the time. Upon later analysis, TCR association rates were observed to vary by HLA locus, being highest for DRB1 and lowest for HLA-C. Fewer N-insertions (relative to the roughly 610-donor mean) were reportedly seen in an Asian-associated ancestry cluster in a later analysis. Association with HLA alleles at 0.05 false discovery rate was found for 16,951 TCR beta sequences in a later analysis.

For this clone: Its target is unknown.

The V gene end was trimmed by 5 bases and the J gene end by 3 bases; junction bases not matched to a gene: 10. This CDR3 is 16 amino acids long. Per germline, CDR1 SGHTA and CDR2 FQGTGA. The PCR was carried out with 60 Vbeta primers and 13 Jbeta primers. Clones were read by immunoSEQ multiplex PCR, and TCRdb kept only the in-frame ones, dropping some. The sample lists 90,000 to 140,000 clones; 83% were seen once. The TCR comes from a man aged 18 to 35 in good health and CMV-seronegative. Sequencing was performed on PBMCs. The chain is built from TRBV7-3 and TRBJ2-7; TRBD2 agrees at 10 bases. The CDR3 DNA reads TGTGCCAGCAGCCCCGATAGCGGGAGGCCACACTACGAGCAGTACTTC. Translated, it gives CASSPDSGRPHYEQYF.